Shown below are 26 T cell receptor gamma chains from a single sample sequenced in a study of gamma-delta T cells after stem cell transplantation. TCRdb re-called the RT-PCR reads with CATT. The sample contains some 4,500 gamma-chain clones, around 21% of which appear only once. The sequenced material came from gamma-delta T cells. The receptors originated from a human donor. It is not recorded whose cells these are; they may come from a transplant donor.

CDR3 DNA: TGTGCCACCTGGGACAGGCACCAGAATTATTATAAGAAACTCTTT. As protein: CATWDRHQNYYKKLF. The genes are TRGV5 and TRGJ1 or TRGJ2. Trimming at V came to 0 bases and at J to 0 bases, leaving 5 bases not matched to a gene. CDR1 and CDR2 (germline): VINAFY, YDVSNSKD. This CDR3 is built from 15 residues.

This clone was counted only a few times. The J gene is TRGJ1 or TRGJ2, the V gene TRGV9. Germline-derived CDR1 and CDR2 are GITISATS and ISYDGTV (reference sequence). The length of the CDR3 is 14 residues. J gave up 5 bases and V 0 bases, and 7 bases lay outside the gene matches. The CDR3 is CALWEVQGDYKKLF. The CDR3 coding sequence is TGTGCCTTGTGGGAGGTGCAAGGGGATTATAAGAAACTCTTT.

Worth noting for this clone: A much larger clone sits a single nucleotide away, making a read error possible. Within the sample, other DNA sequences also encode this same CDR3. This chain uses TRGV5 with TRGJ1 or TRGJ2. Germline CDR1 and CDR2: VINAFY and YDVSNSKD. This CDR3 region has 12 residues. The ends lost 0 bases at V and 7 bases at J; junction bases unmatched: 3. For the CDR3, the DNA is TGTGCCACCTGGGACAGGCCCTATAAGAAACTCTTT. Amino acid sequence: CATWDRPYKKLF.

The chain carries TRGV9 and TRGJ1 or TRGJ2. Unmatched junction bases numbered 9, after V lost 1 base and J lost 0 bases. The CDR3 covers 16 residues. The germline CDR1 and CDR2 sequences are GITISATS and ISYDGTV (reference sequence). The CDR3 bases are TGTGCCTTGTGGGAGGTCCCCTCTGTGAATTATTATAAGAAACTCTTT. Translated: CALWEVPSVNYYKKLF.

This clone has just a few counts. Other DNA sequences in the same sample also yield this CDR3. The J gene is TRGJ1 or TRGJ2, the V gene TRGV4. The CDR3 runs to 12 residues. Germline CDR1 reads EGSTGY; CDR2 reads YDSYTSSV. After removal of 1 base from V and 5 bases from J, the junction contained 2 bases not matched to a gene. CDR3 in DNA: TGTGCCACCTGGGATGGAAATTATAAGAAACTCTTT. It yields the protein CATWDGNYKKLF.

The rearrangement links TRGV3 to TRGJ1 or TRGJ2. Germline values: CDR1 VTNTFY, CDR2 YDVSTARD (reference sequence). J gave up 12 bases and V 0 bases, and 5 bases lay outside the gene matches. The CDR3 extends over 11 amino acids. The DNA of the CDR3 is TGTGCCACCTGGGACAGGTTTAGGAAACTCTTT. Amino acid sequence: CATWDRFRKLF.

V and J are TRGV9 and TRGJ1 or TRGJ2. V shed 0 bases, J shed 8 bases, and the junction held 1 base outside the gene matches. CDR3 length equals 11 residues. The V gene's germline CDR1 is GITISATS and CDR2 ISYDGTV (reference sequence). The CDR3 sequence: CALWEVNKKLF. The CDR3 bases are TGTGCCTTGTGGGAGGTGAATAAGAAACTCTTT.

This clone was detected only a few times. V and J are TRGV9 and TRGJ1 or TRGJ2. Germline assignment: CDR1 GITISATS and CDR2 ISYDGTV (reference sequence). V lost 1 base, J lost 3 bases, and 6 bases stayed unmatched. The CDR3 loop spans 14 amino acids. CDR3 protein: CALWEVPSYYKKLF. Written as DNA, the CDR3 is TGTGCCTTGTGGGAGGTCCCCTCTTATTATAAGAAACTCTTT.

The rearrangement uses TRGV9 and TRGJ1 or TRGJ2. The J segment lost 4 bases and the V segment lost 3 bases, leaving 6 bases of the junction unmatched. The CDR3 has 13 residues. CDR1 GITISATS and CDR2 ISYDGTV come from the germline V gene (reference sequence). CDR3 sequence: CALWESSYYKKLF. The CDR3 coding sequence is TGTGCCTTGTGGGAGTCCTCCTATTATAAGAAACTCTTT.

This rearrangement joins TRGV9 to TRGJ1 or TRGJ2. V was clipped by 1 base and J by 0 bases; unmatched bases: 3. The CDR3 has 14 amino acids. The germline V gene has CDR1 GITISATS and CDR2 ISYDGTV (reference sequence). CDR3: CALWEVPNYYKKLF. The CDR3 nucleotides read TGTGCCTTGTGGGAGGTCCCGAATTATTATAAGAAACTCTTT.

The V call is TRGV3, the J call TRGJP2. The CDR3 is 13 amino acids. Germline V CDR1 and CDR2: VTNTFY, YDVSTARD (reference sequence). The V segment lost 0 bases and the J segment 12 bases; nucleotides outside the gene matches: 7. CDR3 sequence (DNA): TGTGCCACCTGGGACAGGCAGTCCGGGATCAAGACGTTT. This encodes CATWDRQSGIKTF.

This clone was detected a few times. The chain is built from TRGV9 and TRGJP. Germline V gene sequence: CDR1 GITISATS, CDR2 ISYDGTV (reference sequence). This CDR3 comprises 13 residues. After removal of 11 bases from V and 6 bases from J, the junction contained 4 bases not matched to a gene. As DNA, the CDR3 is TGTGCCTCGGTAGAGTTGGGCAAAAAAATCAAGGTATTT. Amino acid sequence: CASVELGKKIKVF.

The V and J genes are TRGV4 and TRGJ1 or TRGJ2. Per germline, CDR1 EGSTGY and CDR2 YDSYTSSV. V lost 5 bases to trimming and J lost 5 bases; unmatched junction nucleotides: 6. The CDR3 is 12 residues long. This CDR3 is CATWGFNYKKLF. The CDR3 DNA sequence: TGTGCCACCTGGGGGTTCAATTATAAGAAACTCTTT.

This clone was seen a few times. The chain employs TRGV8 and TRGJ1 or TRGJ2. Looked up from germline, CDR1 is VENAVY and CDR2 is YDSYNSRV. CDR3 length: 16 residues. Unmatched junction bases numbered 8, after V lost 0 bases and J lost 0 bases. The CDR3 bases are TGTGCCACCTGGGATAGGCCAGGCCGGAATTATTATAAGAAACTCTTT. It specifies CATWDRPGRNYYKKLF.

In the case of this clone: This likely traces to a read error, being one base from a far larger clone. V usage is TRGV9 and J usage is TRGJP. Germline loops: CDR1 GITISATS, CDR2 ISYDGTV (reference sequence). This CDR3 region has 16 residues. CDR3 region: CALWEVQESGKKIKVF. The CDR3 DNA follows: TGTGCCTTGTGGGAGGTGCAAGAGTCGGGCAAAAAAATCAAGGTATTT.

This chain joins TRGV4 and TRGJ1 or TRGJ2. This CDR3 is 13 amino acids long. V trimming: 0 bases; J trimming: 7 bases; junction bases outside the gene matches: 6. CDR1 EGSTGY and CDR2 YDSYTSSV come from the germline V gene. CDR3 in DNA: TGTGCCACCTGGGATGGGCCTCAATATAAGAAACTCTTT. It codes for CATWDGPQYKKLF.

This clone has just a few counts. An end of the junction differs from the germline gene, which may be a read error. The CDR3, as DNA: TGTGCCACCTGGGACGGCTCGGGTAGTGATTGGACCAAGACGTTT. Amino acids: CATWDGSGSDWTKTF. V is TRGV2 and J is TRGJP2. The germline V gene has CDR1 EGSNGY and CDR2 YDSYNSKV. This CDR3 contains 15 residues.

The chain combines TRGV3 with TRGJ1 or TRGJ2. The germline V gene has CDR1 VTNTFY and CDR2 YDVSTARD (reference sequence). V was pared by 0 bases and J by 6 bases, with 11 bases of the junction left unmatched. The CDR3 spans 15 residues. CDR3 bases: TGTGCCACCTGGGACAGGCCGACTGTTCGTTATAAGAAACTCTTT. Its protein product is CATWDRPTVRYKKLF.

Regarding this clone: The same CDR3 is also encoded by other DNA sequences in this sample. V is TRGV5 and J is TRGJ1 or TRGJ2. V lost 3 bases to trimming and J lost 2 bases; unmatched junction nucleotides: 4. The CDR3 runs to 13 residues. The V gene's germline CDR1 is VINAFY and CDR2 YDVSNSKD. The CDR3 bases are TGTGCCACCTGGGACCGCTATTATTATAAGAAACTCTTT. It translates to CATWDRYYYKKLF.

This chain joins TRGV2 and TRGJ1 or TRGJ2. This CDR3 is 10 amino acids long. Germline values: CDR1 EGSNGY, CDR2 YDSYNSKV. V dropped 4 bases and J dropped 8; count of bases not matched to a gene: 2. CDR3 loop: CATWDNKKLF. In nucleotides, the CDR3 is TGTGCCACCTGGGATAATAAGAAACTCTTT.

The rearrangement joins TRGV8 to TRGJP1. The germline CDR1 and CDR2 sequences are VENAVY and YDSYNSRV. This CDR3 comprises 12 residues. Losses at the gene ends were 6 bases for V and 2 bases for J; bases not matched to a gene: 0. CDR3: CATWTTGWFKIF. The CDR3, as DNA: TGTGCCACCTGGACCACTGGTTGGTTCAAGATATTT.

By share of the sample, this clone is medium-sized. Other DNA sequences in this sample translate to the same CDR3. The chain recombines TRGV9 with TRGJP. The CDR3 extends over 16 amino acids. The V segment lost 0 bases and the J segment 7 bases; nucleotides outside the gene matches: 3. The germline V gene encodes CDR1 GITISATS and CDR2 ISYDGTV (reference sequence). CDR3 bases: TGTGCCTTGTGGGAGGTGAGGGAGTTGGGCAAAAAAATCAAGGTATTT. It codes for CALWEVRELGKKIKVF.

V usage is TRGV2 and J usage is TRGJ1 or TRGJ2. The germline V gene encodes CDR1 EGSNGY and CDR2 YDSYNSKV. CDR3 length equals 13 residues. V lost 3 bases, J lost 6 bases, and 8 bases stayed unmatched. CDR3 coding DNA: TGTGCCACCTGGGACACCCGCGGTTATAAGAAACTCTTT. Its translation: CATWDTRGYKKLF.

The chain combines TRGV8 with TRGJP2. The CDR3 loop spans 15 amino acids. Per the germline V gene, CDR1 is VENAVY and CDR2 is YDSYNSRV. With 4 bases clipped from V and 3 bases from J, the junction kept 8 bases outside the gene matches. The CDR3 nucleotides are TGTGCCACCTGGGACCGCTCTCGTAGTGATTGGATCAAGACGTTT. It codes for CATWDRSRSDWIKTF.

The sample holds a few counts of this clone. V and J are TRGV2 and TRGJP2. The CDR3 has 11 amino acids. Trimming took 6 bases from V and 8 from J; bases not matched to a gene: 3. The germline gives CDR1 EGSNGY, CDR2 YDSYNSKV. The CDR3 nucleotides read TGTGCCACCTGGCCCGATTGGATCAAGACGTTT. It translates to CATWPDWIKTF.

The J gene is TRGJ1 or TRGJ2, the V gene TRGV9. V shed 1 base and J 5 bases; nucleotides not matched to a gene: 8. In germline, CDR1 is GITISATS, CDR2 ISYDGTV (reference sequence). The CDR3 sequence is 14 residues long. The CDR3 sequence: CALWEVDPDYKKLF. CDR3 in DNA: TGTGCCTTGTGGGAGGTCGATCCGGATTATAAGAAACTCTTT.